The clone carrying this TCR beta chain has ten or more counts. Its target is unknown. The data originate from a study of T cells in Graves' hyperthyroidism and ophthalmopathy. The CDR3 is made up of 15 amino acids. V was pared by 1 base and J by 5 bases, with 14 bases between. Germline CDR1 and CDR2: SGHAT and FQNNGV. Amplification yielded TCR beta CDR3 regions, with RNA transcripts as the source. First-round RT-PCR of the TCR CDR3 relied on the HTBI primer set. TCRdb redid the calling of the multiplex PCR reads with MiXCR, one entry per CDR3 protein. The repertoire has fewer than 750,000 distinct CDR3 sequences, roughly 15% of them found once; the top ten carry around an eighth. Overall study results and limits: Among thyroid clonotypes expanded above 0.001, most also appeared in blood.

This sequence joins TRBV11-2 and TRBJ2-5; no reliable D call. Sequencing used blood. The sequence was collected from a woman aged 50 to 65 with Graves' ophthalmopathy. CDR3 nucleotides: TGTGCCAGCAGCTTAGCTTACACAGCCTTTGAGACCCAGTACTTC. Protein sequence: CASSLAYTAFETQYF. Variable domain in full (rest from reference TRBV11-2 and TRBJ2-5): EAGVAQSPRYKIIEKRQSVAFWCNPISGHATLYWYQQILGQGPKLLIQFQNNGVVDDSQLPKDRFSAERLKGVDSTLKIQPAKLEDSAVYLCASSLAYTAFETQYFGPGTRLLVL.